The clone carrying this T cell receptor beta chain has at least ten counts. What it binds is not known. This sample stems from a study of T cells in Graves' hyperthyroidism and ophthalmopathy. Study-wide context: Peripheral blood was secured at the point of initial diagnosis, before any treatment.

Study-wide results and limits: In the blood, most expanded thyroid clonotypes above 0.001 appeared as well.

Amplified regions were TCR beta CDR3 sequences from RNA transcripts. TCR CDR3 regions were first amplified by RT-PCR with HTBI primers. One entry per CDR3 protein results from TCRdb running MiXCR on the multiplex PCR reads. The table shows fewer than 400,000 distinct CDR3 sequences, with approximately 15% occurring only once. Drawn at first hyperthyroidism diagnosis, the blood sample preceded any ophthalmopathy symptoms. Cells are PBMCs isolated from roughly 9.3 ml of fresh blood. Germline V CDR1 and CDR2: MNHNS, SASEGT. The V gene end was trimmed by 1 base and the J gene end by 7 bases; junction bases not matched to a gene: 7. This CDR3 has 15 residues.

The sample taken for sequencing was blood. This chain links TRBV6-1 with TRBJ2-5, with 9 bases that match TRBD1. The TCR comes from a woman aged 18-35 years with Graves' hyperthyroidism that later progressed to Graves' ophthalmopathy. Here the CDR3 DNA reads TGTGCCAGCAGTGAAGTACAGGGGGCGCGGGTGACCCAGTACTTC. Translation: CASSEVQGARVTQYF.